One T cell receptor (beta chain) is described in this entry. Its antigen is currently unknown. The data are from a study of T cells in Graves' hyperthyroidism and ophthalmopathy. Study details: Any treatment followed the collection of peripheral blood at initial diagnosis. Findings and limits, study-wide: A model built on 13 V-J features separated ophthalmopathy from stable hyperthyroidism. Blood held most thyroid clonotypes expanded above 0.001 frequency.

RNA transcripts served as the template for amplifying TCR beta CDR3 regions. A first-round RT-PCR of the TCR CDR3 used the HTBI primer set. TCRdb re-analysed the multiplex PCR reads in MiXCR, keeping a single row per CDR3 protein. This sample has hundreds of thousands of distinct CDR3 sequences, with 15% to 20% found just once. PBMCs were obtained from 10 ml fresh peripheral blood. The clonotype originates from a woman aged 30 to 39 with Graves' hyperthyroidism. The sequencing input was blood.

The DNA of the CDR3 is TGTGCCACCAGTGATCAAAATTACTTGGCAGGGGGCAACACCGGGGAGCTGTTTTTT. Translation: CATSDQNYLAGGNTGELFF. This chain connects TRBV24-1 to TRBJ2-2, with TRBD1 matching over 8 bases. The CDR3 consists of 19 residues. Germline V gene lookup returns CDR1 KGHDR and CDR2 SFDVKD. Losses at the gene ends were 3 bases for V and 2 bases for J; bases not matched to a gene: 13.